In this sample, the clone carrying this T cell receptor beta chain turned up once. Antigen unknown. Germline trimming cut 3 bases from V and 6 bases from J; bases unmatched to any gene: 12. The germline V gene has CDR1 LGHNA and CDR2 YSLEER. There are 16 residues in the CDR3. This entry is derived from a study of cytomegalovirus exposure and HLA in healthy donors. Regarding the study as a whole: High sensitivity and specificity were reportedly achieved when the classifier diagnosed cytomegalovirus status. Later analysis identified several of the most significant clusters that appeared linked to common viral pathogens. A later analysis associated roughly 15,000 TCR beta sequences with HLA alleles at a 0.05 false discovery rate.

PCR used 60 Vbeta primers and 13 Jbeta primers. Sequencing used immunoSEQ multiplex PCR; TCRdb keeps in-frame clones, though not all of them. The sample lists some 130,000 clones; 79% were seen once. The clonotype was recovered from a young man in good health and CMV-seronegative. V gene TRBV4-3 combines with J gene TRBJ2-7, with TRBD1 matching over 9 bases. Sequenced: PBMCs. CDR3 sequence: CASSQALTGGPCEQYF. The CDR3 DNA follows: TGCGCCAGCAGCCAGGCGCTTACAGGGGGCCCCTGCGAGCAGTACTTC.